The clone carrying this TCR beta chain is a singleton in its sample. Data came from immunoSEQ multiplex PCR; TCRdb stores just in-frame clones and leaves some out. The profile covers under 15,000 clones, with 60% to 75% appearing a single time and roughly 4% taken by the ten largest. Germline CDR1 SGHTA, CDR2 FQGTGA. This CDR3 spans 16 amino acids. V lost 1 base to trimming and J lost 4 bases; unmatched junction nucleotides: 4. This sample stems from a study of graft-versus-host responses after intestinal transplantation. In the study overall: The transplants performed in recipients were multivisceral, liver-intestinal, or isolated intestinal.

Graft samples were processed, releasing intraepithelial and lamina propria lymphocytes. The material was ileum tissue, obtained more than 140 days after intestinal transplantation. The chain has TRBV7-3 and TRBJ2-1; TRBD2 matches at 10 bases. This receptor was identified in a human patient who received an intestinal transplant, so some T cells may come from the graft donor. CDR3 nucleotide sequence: TGTGCCAGCAGCTTAAGAGTAGCGGGAGGTTACAATGAGCAGTTCTTC. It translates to CASSLRVAGGYNEQFF.